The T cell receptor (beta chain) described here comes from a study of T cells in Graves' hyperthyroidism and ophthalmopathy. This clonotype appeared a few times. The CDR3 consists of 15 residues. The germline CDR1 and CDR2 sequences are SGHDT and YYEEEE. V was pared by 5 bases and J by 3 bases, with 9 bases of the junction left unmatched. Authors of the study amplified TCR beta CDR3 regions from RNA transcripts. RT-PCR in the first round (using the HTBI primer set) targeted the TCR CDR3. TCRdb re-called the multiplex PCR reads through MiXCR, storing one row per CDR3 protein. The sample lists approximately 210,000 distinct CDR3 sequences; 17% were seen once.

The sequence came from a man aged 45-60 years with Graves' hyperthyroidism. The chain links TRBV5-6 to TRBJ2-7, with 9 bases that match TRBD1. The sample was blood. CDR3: CASRDSGTGRYEQYF. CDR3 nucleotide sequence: TGTGCCAGCAGGGATTCCGGGACAGGGCGCTACGAGCAGTACTTC.